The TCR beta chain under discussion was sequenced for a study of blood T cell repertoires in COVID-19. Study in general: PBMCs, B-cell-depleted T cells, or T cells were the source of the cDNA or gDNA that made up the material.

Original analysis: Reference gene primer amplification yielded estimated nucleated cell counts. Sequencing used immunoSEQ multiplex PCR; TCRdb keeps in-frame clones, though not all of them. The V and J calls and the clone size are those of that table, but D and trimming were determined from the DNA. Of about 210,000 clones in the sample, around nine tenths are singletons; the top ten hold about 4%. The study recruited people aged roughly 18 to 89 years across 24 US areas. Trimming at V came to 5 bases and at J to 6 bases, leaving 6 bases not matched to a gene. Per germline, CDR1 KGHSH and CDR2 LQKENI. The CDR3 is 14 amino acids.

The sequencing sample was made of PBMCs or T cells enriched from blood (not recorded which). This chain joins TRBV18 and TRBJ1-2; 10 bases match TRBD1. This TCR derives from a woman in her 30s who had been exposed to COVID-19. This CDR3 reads CASSGDRGEHGYTF. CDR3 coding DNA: TGTGCCAGCTCAGGGGACAGGGGAGAACATGGCTACACCTTC.